Listed here are 29 T cell receptor beta chains from one sample, sequenced in a study of blood T cell repertoires in COVID-19. Only in-frame clones appear in the TCRdb table, and some are missing; sequencing was by immunoSEQ multiplex PCR. The sample includes 300,000 or so clones, more than 75% of them seen just once. The sample taken for sequencing was peripheral blood. All receptors derive from a woman aged 35 to 49 who had recovered from COVID-19.

The chain combines TRBV6-6 with TRBJ2-1; maybe TRBD2 (6 bases). The CDR3 has 14 amino acids. Between the trimmed V and J ends, which lost 2 bases and 5 bases, there was a span of 10 bases. Germline lookup yields CDR1 MNHNY and CDR2 SVGAGI (reference sequence). The DNA of the CDR3 is TGTGCCAGCAGTTACGGCCTAGCGAACAATGAGCAGTTCTTC. This translates into CASSYGLANNEQFF.

V gene TRBV5-1 combines with J gene TRBJ1-4; D remains unclear. Germline lookup yields CDR1 SGHRS and CDR2 YFSETQ. The germline V and J ends were trimmed by 0 bases and 3 bases, with 9 bases remaining between them. This CDR3 region has 15 residues. The DNA of the CDR3 is TGCGCCAGCAGCTTGGGGCAGGTGCCTAATGAAAAACTGTTTTTT. Residues: CASSLGQVPNEKLFF.

The chain carries TRBV18 and TRBJ1-2; tentative D call: TRBD1 (5 bases). This CDR3 spans 14 amino acids. With 6 bases removed from V and 2 bases from J, the gap between germline ends came to 13 bases. CDR1 KGHSH and CDR2 LQKENI come from the germline V gene. Here the CDR3 DNA reads TGTGCCAGCTCCGCCTCGGGACTCAACTATGGCTACACCTTC. It yields the protein CASSASGLNYGYTF.

V gene TRBV6-5 combines with J gene TRBJ2-1, with D maybe TRBD2 (6 bases). The germline gives CDR1 MNHEY, CDR2 SVGAGI. V was trimmed by 10 bases and J by 7 bases, leaving 14 bases between them. The CDR3 is 12 amino acids. The CDR3 loop is CATTGDINEQFF. The DNA for the CDR3 is TGTGCCACGACGGGGGATATTAATGAGCAGTTCTTC.

The V call is TRBV5-4, the J call TRBJ1-2; no clear D gene. Germline V lookup: CDR1 SGHNT, CDR2 YYREEE (reference sequence). This CDR3 is built from 15 residues. Trimming stripped 0 bases from V and 4 bases from J, with 13 bases between. The DNA for the CDR3 is TGTGCCAGCAGCTTGGAGGCCACGCGGCCCTATGGCTACACCTTC. Its protein product is CASSLEATRPYGYTF.

The CDR3 nucleotides are TGTGCCAGCAGCCTGGGCCATGCGGGAACAGATACGCAGTATTTT. It specifies CASSLGHAGTDTQYF. V gene TRBV9 combines with J gene TRBJ2-3, with D tentatively TRBD2 (6 bases). The CDR3 is 15 amino acids. V was shortened by 4 bases and J by 3 bases, with 15 bases between the two germline ends. Per the germline V gene, CDR1 is SGDLS and CDR2 is YYNGEE.

The chain carries TRBV10-3 and TRBJ2-7; possible D gene TRBD2, 7 bases. V was shortened by 2 bases and J by 5 bases, with 10 bases between the two germline ends. CDR1 is ENHRY, CDR2 SYGVKD, per germline. This CDR3 contains 13 residues. CDR3 amino acids: CAISETGGHEQYF. In DNA form, the CDR3 reads TGTGCCATCAGTGAGACGGGGGGCCACGAGCAGTACTTC.

This sequence joins TRBV7-9 and TRBJ2-7, with 7 positions matching TRBD2. Germline V gives CDR1 SEHNR, CDR2 FQNEAQ (reference sequence). The length of the CDR3 is 11 residues. Trimming removed 5 bases from V and 9 bases from J; junction bases left unmatched: 4. The CDR3 sequence: CASSVSGGQYF. The CDR3 region has the DNA TGTGCCAGCAGCGTCTCGGGGGGGCAGTACTTC.

The V and J genes are TRBV7-2 and TRBJ2-7, with 12 nucleotides matching TRBD2. Looked up from germline, CDR1 is SGHTA and CDR2 is FQGNSA. V lost 4 bases, J lost 2 bases, and 0 bases stayed unmatched. This CDR3 spans 14 amino acids. The CDR3 sequence: CASSWTSGAYEQYF. The DNA for the CDR3 is TGTGCCAGCAGCTGGACTAGCGGGGCCTACGAGCAGTACTTC.

V usage is TRBV5-1 and J usage is TRBJ2-3; possibly TRBD2 for D (5 bases). From germline, CDR1 is SGHRS and CDR2 YFSETQ. The CDR3 loop spans 16 amino acids. V was pared by 4 bases and J by 6 bases, with 21 bases between. The chain's CDR3 is CASSLPLLTGEDTQYF. The CDR3 bases are TGCGCCAGCAGCCTGCCGTTACTGACCGGGGAGGATACGCAGTATTTT.

The chain combines TRBV5-4 with TRBJ2-2; tentative D call: TRBD1 (5 bases). The CDR3 covers 15 residues. Looked up from germline, CDR1 is SGHNT and CDR2 is YYREEE (reference sequence). Trimming stripped 4 bases from V and 2 bases from J, with 12 bases between. The CDR3 sequence is CASSLRVSNTGELFF. CDR3 coding DNA: TGTGCCAGCAGCCTCAGGGTTTCAAACACCGGGGAGCTGTTTTTT. Full variable domain (rest looked up from reference TRBV5-4 and TRBJ2-2): ETGVTQSPTHLIKTRGQQVTLRCSSQSGHNTVSWYQQALGQGPQFIFQYYREEENGRGNFPPRFSGLQFPNYSSELNVNALELDDSALYLCASSLRVSNTGELFFGEGSRLTVL.

V gene TRBV9 combines with J gene TRBJ2-2, with a possible D match to TRBD2 (6 bases). The CDR3 consists of 13 residues. Trimming removed 1 base from V and 6 bases from J, with 7 bases in between. The V gene's germline CDR1 is SGDLS and CDR2 YYNGEE. CDR3 amino acids: CASSVPGAGELFF. The CDR3 nucleotides are TGTGCCAGCAGCGTACCGGGGGCCGGGGAGCTGTTTTTT. The full variable domain, in which reference TRBV9 and TRBJ2-2 provide the parts outside the CDR3, is DSGVTQTPKHLITATGQRVTLRCSPRSGDLSVYWYQQSLDQGLQFLIQYYNGEERAKGNILERFSAQQFPDLHSELNLSSLELGDSALYFCASSVPGAGELFFGEGSRLTVL.

This sequence joins TRBV5-4 and TRBJ1-2; D remains ambiguous. This CDR3 comprises 13 residues. V lost 4 bases, J lost 6 bases, and 13 bases lay in between. Germline loops: CDR1 SGHNT, CDR2 YYREEE (reference sequence). Written as DNA, the CDR3 is TGTGCCAGCAGCCCCGCCGTAGGAGATGGCTACACCTTC. It yields the protein CASSPAVGDGYTF.

V usage is TRBV4-2 and J usage is TRBJ1-1; D possibly corresponds to TRBD1 (6 bases). This CDR3 contains 15 residues. The ends were cut back, 4 bases at V and 3 bases at J, with 15 bases in the middle. Germline-derived CDR1 and CDR2 are LGHNA and YNFKEQ. Here the CDR3 DNA reads TGTGCCAGCAGCCCCCTCGGACAGACGGACACTGAAGCTTTCTTT. It yields the protein CASSPLGQTDTEAFF.

The V and J genes are TRBV6-5 and TRBJ2-7; 10 bases line up with TRBD1. Trimming removed 8 bases from V and 7 bases from J; junction bases left unmatched: 11. Germline CDR1 MNHEY, CDR2 SVGAGI. CDR3 length equals 14 residues. The CDR3 reads CASYRDRGSGEQYF. Here the CDR3 DNA reads TGTGCCAGCTACCGGGACAGGGGTTCGGGGGAGCAGTACTTC.

The rearrangement uses TRBV5-1 and TRBJ1-1; D possibly corresponds to TRBD1 (5 bases). CDR1 is SGHRS and CDR2 is YFSETQ in the germline V gene. The CDR3 is made up of 15 amino acids. Trimming left V 4 bases short and J 3 bases short, with 16 bases between. The CDR3 coding sequence is TGCGCCAGCAGCGGGGGGACGTCTGGAGACACTGAAGCTTTCTTT. It encodes CASSGGTSGDTEAFF.

V usage is TRBV6-4 and J usage is TRBJ1-1; 8 bases fit TRBD1. This CDR3 has 11 residues. J was trimmed by 6 bases and V by 10 bases; bases with no gene match: 4. CDR1 MRHNA and CDR2 SNTAGT come from the germline V gene. CDR3 DNA: TGTGCCACTCCGGACAGGGCTGAAGCTTTCTTT. Translation gives CATPDRAEAFF.

The chain joins TRBV18 to TRBJ1-2; TRBD1 aligns across 7 bases. The CDR3 runs to 15 residues. V trimming: 6 bases; J trimming: 3 bases; junction bases outside the gene matches: 10. The germline V gene has CDR1 KGHSH and CDR2 LQKENI. Here the CDR3 DNA reads TGTGCCAGCTCCCCTCAGACTGGGACAGACTATGGCTACACCTTC. Translating gives CASSPQTGTDYGYTF.

CDR3: CASSLGTVQGAEKLFF. CDR3 in DNA: TGCGCCAGCAGCTTGGGGACGGTCCAGGGGGCAGAAAAACTGTTTTTT. The chain employs TRBV5-1 and TRBJ1-4, with 8 bases lining up with TRBD1. Germline lookup yields CDR1 SGHRS and CDR2 YFSETQ. Trimming cost V 0 bases and J 8 bases; bases outside gene matches: 9. This CDR3 has 16 residues.

The chain is built from TRBV27 and TRBJ2-5; 13 nucleotides agree with TRBD2. The CDR3 length is 15 residues. Germline lookup yields CDR1 MNHEY and CDR2 SMNVEV (reference sequence). J gave up 3 bases and V 4 bases, and 2 bases lay outside the gene matches. CDR3 in DNA: TGTGCCAGCAGTTCGGGACTAGCGGGGAAAGAGACCCAGTACTTC. Residues: CASSSGLAGKETQYF.

V and J are TRBV5-1 and TRBJ1-1, with D hard to call. Trimming took 0 bases from V and 7 from J, leaving 4 bases between them. The CDR3 consists of 11 residues. The germline V gene has CDR1 SGHRS and CDR2 YFSETQ. The CDR3 protein is CASSLGGEAFF. CDR3 DNA sequence: TGCGCCAGCAGCTTGGGCGGTGAAGCTTTCTTT.

This chain connects TRBV5-1 to TRBJ1-3, with D tentatively TRBD1 (5 bases). The V gene lost 4 bases and the J gene lost 4 bases, with 9 bases spanning the gap. Germline V lookup: CDR1 SGHRS, CDR2 YFSETQ. The CDR3 consists of 13 residues. CDR3 protein: CASSQGVGNTIYF. The CDR3 DNA sequence: TGCGCCAGCAGCCAAGGGGTAGGAAACACCATATATTTT.

This chain joins TRBV2 and TRBJ1-1; TRBD1 is a possible D gene (5 bases). There are 13 residues in the CDR3. Trimming took 4 bases from V and 1 from J, leaving 7 bases between them. Germline assignment: CDR1 SNHLY and CDR2 FYNNEI. The CDR3 sequence: CASSAQGNTEAFF. The CDR3 coding sequence is TGTGCCAGCAGTGCCCAGGGGAACACTGAAGCTTTCTTT.

Here the CDR3 DNA reads TGTGCCAGTAGCCCCAGCGAGGGGGACACTGAAGCTTTCTTT. Protein: CASSPSEGDTEAFF. The chain carries TRBV19 and TRBJ1-1, with D possibly being TRBD1 (6 bases). CDR1 is LNHDA and CDR2 is SQIVND in the germline V gene (reference sequence). V was pared by 6 bases and J by 3 bases, with 14 bases between. This CDR3 region has 14 residues.

The chain combines TRBV21-1 with TRBJ2-7; TRBD2 is the table's D call and was not checked against the DNA. TRBV21-1 is flagged as a pseudogene. This CDR3 is built from 13 residues. Written as DNA, the CDR3 is TGTGCCAGCAGTCCCGGGAATAGGCACGAGCAGTACTTC. Encoded protein: CASSPGNRHEQYF.

The rearrangement joins TRBV12-3 or TRBV12-4 to TRBJ2-1; the D is unclear. The CDR3 extends over 12 amino acids. Trimming removed 3 bases at V and 13 bases at J, with 13 bases between. This chain's CDR3 is CASSFFGLGQFF. CDR3 DNA sequence: TGTGCCAGCAGTTTTTTCGGGTTAGGACAGTTCTTC.

CDR3 in amino acids: CASSLGWAMGRGANYEQYF. The CDR3 coding sequence is TGTGCCAGCAGCTTAGGTTGGGCCATGGGGCGGGGGGCTAACTACGAGCAGTACTTC. The V and J genes are TRBV7-2 and TRBJ2-7; 8 bases are a match to TRBD2. The CDR3 contains 19 residues. With V trimmed by 1 base and J by 3 bases, 17 bases remained unmatched. In germline, CDR1 is SGHTA, CDR2 FQGNSA. The variable domain in full, with the rest retrieved from reference TRBV7-2 and TRBJ2-7, is GAGVSQSPSNKVTEKGKDVELRCDPISGHTALYWYRQSLGQGLEFLIYFQGNSAPDKSGLPSDRFSAERTGGSVSTLTIQRTQQEDSAVYLCASSLGWAMGRGANYEQYFGPGTRLTVT.

The V call is TRBV5-4, the J call TRBJ1-6; 11 nucleotides line up with TRBD1. Germline V gene sequence: CDR1 SGHNT, CDR2 YYREEE (reference sequence). This CDR3 spans 15 amino acids. Trimming removed 3 bases from V and 8 bases from J; junction bases left unmatched: 4. The CDR3 DNA is TGTGCCAGCAGCTCACCGGGACAGGGGGATTCACCCCTCCACTTT. Its protein is CASSSPGQGDSPLHF. The whole variable domain, filled in from reference TRBV5-4 and TRBJ1-6, reads ETGVTQSPTHLIKTRGQQVTLRCSSQSGHNTVSWYQQALGQGPQFIFQYYREEENGRGNFPPRFSGLQFPNYSSELNVNALELDDSALYLCASSSPGQGDSPLHFGNGTRLTVT.

This chain joins TRBV18 and TRBJ2-7; TRBD1 aligns across 10 bases. Germline V gives CDR1 KGHSH, CDR2 LQKENI. V gave up 3 bases and J gave up 6 bases; unmatched junction bases: 5. CDR3 length: 14 residues. The CDR3 DNA reads as TGTGCCAGCTCACCCGGACAGGGGGATCGCGAGCAGTACTTC. Translated: CASSPGQGDREQYF.